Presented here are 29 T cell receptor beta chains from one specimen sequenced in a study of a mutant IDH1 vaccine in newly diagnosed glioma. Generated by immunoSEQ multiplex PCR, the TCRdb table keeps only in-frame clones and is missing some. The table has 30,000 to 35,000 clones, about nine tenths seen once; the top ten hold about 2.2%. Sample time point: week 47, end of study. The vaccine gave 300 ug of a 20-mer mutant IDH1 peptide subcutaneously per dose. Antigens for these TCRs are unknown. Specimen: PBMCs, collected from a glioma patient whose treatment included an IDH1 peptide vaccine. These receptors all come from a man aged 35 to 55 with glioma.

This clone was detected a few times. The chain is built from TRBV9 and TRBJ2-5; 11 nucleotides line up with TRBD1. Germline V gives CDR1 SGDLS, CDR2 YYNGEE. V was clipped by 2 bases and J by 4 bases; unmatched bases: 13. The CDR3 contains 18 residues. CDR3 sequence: CASSVRPFAGTGGETQYF. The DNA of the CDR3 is TGTGCCAGCAGCGTTCGACCCTTTGCCGGGACAGGGGGAGAGACCCAGTACTTC.

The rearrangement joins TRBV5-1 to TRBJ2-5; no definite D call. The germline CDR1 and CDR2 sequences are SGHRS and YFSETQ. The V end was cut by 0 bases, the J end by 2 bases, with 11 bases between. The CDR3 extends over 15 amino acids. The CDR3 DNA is TGCGCCAGCAGCTTGGACGGATGGGGACAAGAGACCCAGTACTTC. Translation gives CASSLDGWGQETQYF.

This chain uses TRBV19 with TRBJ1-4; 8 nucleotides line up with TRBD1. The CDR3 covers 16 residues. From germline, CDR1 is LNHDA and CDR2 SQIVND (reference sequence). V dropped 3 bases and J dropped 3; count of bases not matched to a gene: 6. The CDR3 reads CASSMAGGAPNEKLFF. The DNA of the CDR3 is TGTGCCAGTAGTATGGCAGGGGGCGCCCCTAATGAAAAACTGTTTTTT.

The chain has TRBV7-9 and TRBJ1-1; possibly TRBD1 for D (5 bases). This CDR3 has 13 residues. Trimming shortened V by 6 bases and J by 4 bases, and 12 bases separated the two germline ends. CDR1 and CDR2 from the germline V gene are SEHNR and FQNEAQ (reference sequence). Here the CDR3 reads CASRKGGVTEAFF. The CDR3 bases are TGTGCCAGCAGGAAGGGAGGGGTCACTGAAGCTTTCTTT. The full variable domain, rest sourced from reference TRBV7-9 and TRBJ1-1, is DTGVSQNPRHKITKRGQNVTFRCDPISEHNRLYWYRQTLGQGPEFLTYFQNEAQLEKSRLLSDRFSAERPKGSFSTLEIQRTEQGDSAMYLCASRKGGVTEAFFGQGTRLTVV.

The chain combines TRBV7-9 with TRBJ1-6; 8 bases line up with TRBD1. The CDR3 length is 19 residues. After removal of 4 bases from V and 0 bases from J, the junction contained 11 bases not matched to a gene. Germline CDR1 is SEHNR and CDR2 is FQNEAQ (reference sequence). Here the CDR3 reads CASSSGVGDRSSYNSPLHF. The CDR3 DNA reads TGTGCCAGCAGCTCAGGGGTTGGGGACAGGAGCTCCTATAATTCACCCCTCCACTTT.

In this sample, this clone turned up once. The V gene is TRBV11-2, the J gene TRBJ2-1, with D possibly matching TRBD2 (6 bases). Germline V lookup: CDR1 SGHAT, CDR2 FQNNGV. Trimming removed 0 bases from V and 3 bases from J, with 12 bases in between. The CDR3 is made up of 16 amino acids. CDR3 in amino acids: CASSLDLASLYNEQFF. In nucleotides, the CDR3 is TGTGCCAGCAGCTTAGATCTAGCGTCCCTCTACAATGAGCAGTTCTTC.

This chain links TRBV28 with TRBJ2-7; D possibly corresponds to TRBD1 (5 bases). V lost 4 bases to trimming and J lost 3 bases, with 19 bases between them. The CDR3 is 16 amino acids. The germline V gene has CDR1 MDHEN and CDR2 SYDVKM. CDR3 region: CASSSQGVPSHYEQYF. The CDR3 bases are TGTGCCAGCAGTTCCCAAGGGGTCCCATCTCACTACGAGCAGTACTTC.

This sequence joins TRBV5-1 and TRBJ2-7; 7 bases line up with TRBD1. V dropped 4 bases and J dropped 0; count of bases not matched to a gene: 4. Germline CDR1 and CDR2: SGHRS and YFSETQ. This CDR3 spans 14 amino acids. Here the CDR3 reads CASSGTASSYEQYF. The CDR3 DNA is TGCGCCAGCAGCGGGACAGCTAGCTCCTACGAGCAGTACTTC. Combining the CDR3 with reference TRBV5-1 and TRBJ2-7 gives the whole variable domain KAGVTQTPRYLIKTRGQQVTLSCSPISGHRSVSWYQQTPGQGLQFLFEYFSETQRNKGNFPGRFSGRQFSNSRSEMNVSTLELGDSALYLCASSGTASSYEQYFGPGTRLTVT.

The CDR3 region is CASSEGLPITDTQYF. The CDR3 DNA reads as TGCGCCAGCAGCGAGGGATTACCAATCACAGATACGCAGTATTTT. The chain uses TRBV5-1 and TRBJ2-3; TRBD2 might be the D (5 bases). The CDR3 totals 15 residues. V gave up 4 bases and J gave up 2 bases, with 14 bases separating them. Germline CDR1 and CDR2: SGHRS and YFSETQ.

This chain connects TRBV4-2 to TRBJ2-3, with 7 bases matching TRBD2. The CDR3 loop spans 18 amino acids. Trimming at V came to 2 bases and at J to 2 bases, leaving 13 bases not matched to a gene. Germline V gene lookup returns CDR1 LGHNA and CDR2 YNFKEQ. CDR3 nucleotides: TGTGCCAGCAGCCAATTTGCCGGGACTACGCCATTCACAGATACGCAGTATTTT. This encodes CASSQFAGTTPFTDTQYF.

CDR3 protein: CASSYQPLWGGAGELFF. The DNA for the CDR3 is TGTGCCAGCAGTTACCAGCCCCTGTGGGGGGGGGCCGGGGAGCTGTTTTTT. The J gene is TRBJ2-2, the V gene TRBV28; 7 positions agree with TRBD2. Trimming took 4 bases from V and 6 from J; bases not matched to a gene: 14. The CDR3 is made up of 17 amino acids. Germline V CDR1 and CDR2: MDHEN, SYDVKM. The full variable domain, with the rest looked up from reference TRBV28 and TRBJ2-2, is DVKVTQSSRYLVKRTGEKVFLECVQDMDHENMFWYRQDPGLGLRLIYFSYDVKMKEKGDIPEGYSVSREKKERFSLILESASTNQTSMYLCASSYQPLWGGAGELFFGEGSRLTVL.

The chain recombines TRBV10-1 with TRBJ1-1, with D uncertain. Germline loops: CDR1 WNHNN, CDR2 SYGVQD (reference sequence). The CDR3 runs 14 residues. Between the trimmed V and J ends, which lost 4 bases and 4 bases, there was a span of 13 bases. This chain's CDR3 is CASSADSWGTEAFF. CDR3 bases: TGCGCCAGCAGTGCGGACTCTTGGGGCACTGAAGCTTTCTTT.

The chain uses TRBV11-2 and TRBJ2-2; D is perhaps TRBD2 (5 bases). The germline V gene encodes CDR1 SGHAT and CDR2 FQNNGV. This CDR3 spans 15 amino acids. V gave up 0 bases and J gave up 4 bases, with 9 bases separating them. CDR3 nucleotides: TGTGCCAGCAGCTTAGAACTAGGCGTCACCGGGGAGCTGTTTTTT. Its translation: CASSLELGVTGELFF.

DNA for the CDR3: TGTGCCAGTAGTATTGGGAACACTGAAGCTTTCTTT. This codes for CASSIGNTEAFF. The chain joins TRBV19 to TRBJ1-1, with D uncertain. From germline, CDR1 is LNHDA and CDR2 SQIVND (reference sequence). This CDR3 spans 12 amino acids. V lost 3 bases and J 1 base, leaving 3 bases between the germline ends.

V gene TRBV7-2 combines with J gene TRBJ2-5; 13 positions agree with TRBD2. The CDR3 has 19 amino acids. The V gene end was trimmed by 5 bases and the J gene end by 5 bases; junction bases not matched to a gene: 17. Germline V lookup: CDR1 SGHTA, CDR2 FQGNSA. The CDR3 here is CASSPRGRRRTSGSETQYF. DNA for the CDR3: TGTGCCAGCAGCCCCCGAGGCAGGAGGAGGACTAGCGGGAGTGAGACCCAGTACTTC.

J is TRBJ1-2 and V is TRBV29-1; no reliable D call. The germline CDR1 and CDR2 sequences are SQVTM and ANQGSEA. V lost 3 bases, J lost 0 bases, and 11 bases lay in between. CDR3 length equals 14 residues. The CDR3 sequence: CSVDGLGTNYGYTF. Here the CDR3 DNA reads TGCAGCGTTGATGGATTAGGGACTAACTATGGCTACACCTTC.

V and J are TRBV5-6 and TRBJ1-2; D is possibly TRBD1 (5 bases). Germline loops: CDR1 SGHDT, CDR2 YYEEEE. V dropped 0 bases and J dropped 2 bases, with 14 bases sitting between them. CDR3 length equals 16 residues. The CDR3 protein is CASSLGGIQRNYGYTF. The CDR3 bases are TGTGCCAGCAGCTTGGGGGGGATACAACGGAACTATGGCTACACCTTC.

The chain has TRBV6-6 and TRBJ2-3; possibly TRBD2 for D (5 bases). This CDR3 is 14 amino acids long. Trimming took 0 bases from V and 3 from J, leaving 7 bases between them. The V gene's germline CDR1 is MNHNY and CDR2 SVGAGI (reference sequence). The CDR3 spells CASSYSSVTDTQYF. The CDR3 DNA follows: TGTGCCAGCAGTTACTCTAGCGTGACAGATACGCAGTATTTT.

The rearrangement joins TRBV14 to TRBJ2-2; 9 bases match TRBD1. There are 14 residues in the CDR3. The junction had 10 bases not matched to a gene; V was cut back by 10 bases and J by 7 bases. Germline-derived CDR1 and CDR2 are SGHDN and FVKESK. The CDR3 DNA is TGTGCCACTACGGGACAGGGTCCTATCGGGGAGCTGTTTTTT. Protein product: CATTGQGPIGELFF.

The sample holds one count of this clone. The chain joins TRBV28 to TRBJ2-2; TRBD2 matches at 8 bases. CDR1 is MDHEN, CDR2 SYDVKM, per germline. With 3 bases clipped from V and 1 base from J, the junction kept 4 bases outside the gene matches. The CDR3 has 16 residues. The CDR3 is CASSLTAGGNTGELFF. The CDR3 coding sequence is TGTGCCAGCAGTTTGACCGCGGGGGGGAACACCGGGGAGCTGTTTTTT.

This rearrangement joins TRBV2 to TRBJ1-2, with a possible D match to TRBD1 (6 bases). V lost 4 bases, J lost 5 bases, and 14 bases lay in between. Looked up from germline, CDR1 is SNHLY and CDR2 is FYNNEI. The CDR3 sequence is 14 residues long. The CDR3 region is CASSGDKGPYGYTF. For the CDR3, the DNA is TGTGCCAGCAGTGGGGACAAGGGCCCTTATGGCTACACCTTC.

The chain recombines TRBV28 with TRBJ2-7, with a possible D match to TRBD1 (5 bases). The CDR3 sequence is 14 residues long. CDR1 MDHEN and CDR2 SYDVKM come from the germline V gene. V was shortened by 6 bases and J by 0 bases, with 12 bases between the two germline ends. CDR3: CASRNRQISYEQYF. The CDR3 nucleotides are TGTGCCAGCAGAAATAGACAGATCTCCTACGAGCAGTACTTC.

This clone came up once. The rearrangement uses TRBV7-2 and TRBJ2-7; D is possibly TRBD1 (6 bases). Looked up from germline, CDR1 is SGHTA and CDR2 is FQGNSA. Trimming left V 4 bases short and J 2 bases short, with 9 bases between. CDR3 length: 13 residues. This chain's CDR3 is CASSSQGPYEQYF. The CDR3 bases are TGTGCCAGCAGCTCACAGGGACCCTACGAGCAGTACTTC.

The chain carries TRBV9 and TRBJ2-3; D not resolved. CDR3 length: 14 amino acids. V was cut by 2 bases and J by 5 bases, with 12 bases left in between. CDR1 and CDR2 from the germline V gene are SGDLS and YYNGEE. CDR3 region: CASSVAMGRDTQYF. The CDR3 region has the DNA TGTGCCAGCAGCGTCGCCATGGGCAGAGATACGCAGTATTTT.

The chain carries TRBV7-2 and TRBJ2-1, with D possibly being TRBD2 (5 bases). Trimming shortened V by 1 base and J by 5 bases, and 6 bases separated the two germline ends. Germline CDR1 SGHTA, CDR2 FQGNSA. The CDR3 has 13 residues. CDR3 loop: CASSLERNNEQFF. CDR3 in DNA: TGTGCCAGCAGCTTAGAGCGGAACAATGAGCAGTTCTTC.

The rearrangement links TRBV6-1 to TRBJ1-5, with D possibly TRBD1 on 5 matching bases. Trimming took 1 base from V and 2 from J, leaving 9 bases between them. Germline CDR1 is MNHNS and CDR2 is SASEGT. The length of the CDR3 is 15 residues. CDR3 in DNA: TGTGCCAGCAGTGAAGGGGGGATTGGCAATCAGCCCCAGCATTTT. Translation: CASSEGGIGNQPQHF.

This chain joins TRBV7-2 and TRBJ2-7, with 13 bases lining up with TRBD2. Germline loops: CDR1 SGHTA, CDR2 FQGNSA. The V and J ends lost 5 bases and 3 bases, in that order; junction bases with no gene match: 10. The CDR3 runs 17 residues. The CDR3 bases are TGTGCCAGCAGCCCCATCGCGGGACTAGCGGGAAACTACGAGCAGTACTTC. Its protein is CASSPIAGLAGNYEQYF.

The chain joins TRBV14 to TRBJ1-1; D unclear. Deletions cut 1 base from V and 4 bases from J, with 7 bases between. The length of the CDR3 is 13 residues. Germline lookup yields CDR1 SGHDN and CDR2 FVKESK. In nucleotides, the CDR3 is TGTGCCAGCAGCCAAGTGACCTTCACTGAAGCTTTCTTT. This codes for CASSQVTFTEAFF.

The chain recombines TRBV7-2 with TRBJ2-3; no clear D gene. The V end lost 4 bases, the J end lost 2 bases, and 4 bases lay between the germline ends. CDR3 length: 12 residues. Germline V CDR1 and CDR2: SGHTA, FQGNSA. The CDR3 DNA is TGTGCCAGCAGCTACATCACAGATACGCAGTATTTT. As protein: CASSYITDTQYF.